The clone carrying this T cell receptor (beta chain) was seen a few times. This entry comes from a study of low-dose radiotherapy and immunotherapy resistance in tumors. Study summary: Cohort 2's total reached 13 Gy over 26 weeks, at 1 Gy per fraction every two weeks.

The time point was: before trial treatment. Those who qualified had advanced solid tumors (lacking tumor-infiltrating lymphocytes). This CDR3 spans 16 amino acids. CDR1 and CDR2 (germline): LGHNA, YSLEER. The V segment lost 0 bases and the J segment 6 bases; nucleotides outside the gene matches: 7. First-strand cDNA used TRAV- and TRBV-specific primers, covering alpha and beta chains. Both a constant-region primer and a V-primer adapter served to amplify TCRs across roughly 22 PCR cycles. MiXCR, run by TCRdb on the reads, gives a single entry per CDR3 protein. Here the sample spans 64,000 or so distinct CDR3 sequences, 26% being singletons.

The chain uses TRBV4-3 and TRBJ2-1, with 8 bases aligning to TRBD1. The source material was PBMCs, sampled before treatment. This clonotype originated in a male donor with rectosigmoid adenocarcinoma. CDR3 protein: CASSQDSGGSANEQFF. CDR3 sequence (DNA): TGCGCCAGCAGCCAAGATTCAGGGGGCAGCGCCAATGAGCAGTTCTTC.